This paragraph reports one T cell receptor beta chain. The source of the sample is a study of low-dose radiotherapy and immunotherapy resistance in tumors. Study details: Doses of 0.5 Gy per fraction every 2 weeks, totaling 6.5 Gy, went to Cohort 1. With 1 Gy per fraction every two weeks, Cohort 2 accumulated 13 Gy across 26 weeks. The regimen for patients comprised intravenous nivolumab 240 mg every two weeks plus intravenous ipilimumab 1 mg/kg every six weeks.

Tumors of eligible patients were advanced, solid and lacking tumor-infiltrating lymphocytes. TRAV- and TRBV-specific primers primed first-strand cDNA, covering alpha and beta chains. The authors amplified TCRs for about 18 PCR cycles with a constant-region primer and a V-primer adapter. TCRdb passed the reads through MiXCR, listing each CDR3 protein once. The sample records 7,500 to 9,500 distinct CDR3 sequences, roughly three quarters being singletons. CDR3 length equals 14 residues. Germline CDR1 reads SGHRS; CDR2 reads YFSETQ. Trimming took off 0 bases at V and 4 bases at J, with 10 bases between the two ends.

This sequence originates from a human donor with advanced metastatic prostate, ovarian, gallbladder or colorectal cancer (not recorded which). This table probably holds off-target reads from a library built for another chain. This chain uses TRBV5-1 with TRBJ1-1; D perhaps matches TRBD1 (5 bases). This CDR3 is CASSLEPGPTEAFF. CDR3 coding DNA: TGCGCCAGCAGCTTGGAACCAGGGCCCACTGAAGCTTTCTTT. The full variable domain, completed using reference TRBV5-1 and TRBJ1-1, is KAGVTQTPRYLIKTRGQQVTLSCSPISGHRSVSWYQQTPGQGLQFLFEYFSETQRNKGNFPGRFSGRQFSNSRSEMNVSTLELGDSALYLCASSLEPGPTEAFFGQGTRLTVV.